This T cell receptor (beta chain) was recovered during a study of identifying expanded T cells in peripheral blood. Libraries were prepared by immunoSEQ multiplex PCR; TCRdb keeps only in-frame clonotypes and omits some of them. The top ten clones hold 3.5% to 4.5% of a sample with roughly 100,000 clones, around nine tenths of them seen once. From germline, CDR1 is SGHDT and CDR2 YYEEEE. The CDR3 consists of 15 residues. Trimming left V 0 bases short and J 8 bases short, with 17 bases between. Sequencing was performed on blood. This chain connects TRBV5-6 to TRBJ1-2, with D perhaps TRBD1 (5 bases). This sequence was found in a person aged 18 to 70 in good health. The DNA of the CDR3 is TGTGCCAGCAGCTTGGCCGCAGGGATGATGGAGGGCTACACCTTC. This encodes CASSLAAGMMEGYTF.